This note documents a single T cell receptor (beta chain) sequence. The antigen it binds to is not known. No per-base quality is available; no much larger clone lies one base away. Reading the germline V gene gives CDR1 ENHRY and CDR2 SYGVKD. The CDR3 measures 15 amino acids from cysteine to phenylalanine. Here the CDR3 DNA is all that survives: 45 bases in frame from base 1. V is pared back by 2 bases and J by 0 bases, with 11 bases lying between the germline termini. Library construction relied on the immunoSEQ multiplex PCR assay. The source is immuneACCESS, and TCRdb retained only in-frame sequences with V and J called. Part of the clones is not carried over; for the studies checked, unresolved V genes explain less than half of this, and the remainder is unexplained. The sample has about 140,000 clones on record, 85% to 95% of them singletons. The ten largest clones represent under 15% of the sample.

This entry comes from a study of control samples from healthy donors and cancer patients (dated by TCRdb to 2018 to 2020). The receptor comes from a man aged 40-49 years in good health. Rearrangement joined TRBV10-3 to TRBJ2-7; there is no confident call for the D gene. The sequenced material came from blood. The bases read TGTGCCATCAGTGAGCGGGCAGTAAGCTCCTACGAGCAGTACTTC. Translated, it gives CAISERAVSSYEQYF.